This T cell receptor (beta chain) was observed in a study of blood T cells in healthy people across ages. Primed by a sample-barcoded 5' primer and a J-beta primer mix, a second PCR proceeded for 7 to 11 cycles. In TCRdb, the 5' RACE reads were re-called with MiXCR into one record per CDR3 protein. Among over 1,500,000 distinct CDR3 sequences listed, about two fifths were seen once. The count of this clonotype is one. What was sequenced was blood. This sequence was found in a human donor in good health.

The CDR3 DNA follows: TGTGCCATCAGTGAGTCCCAAGGTAACACCTATGGCTACACCTTC. It codes for CAISESQGNTYGYTF. This chain links TRBV10-3 with TRBJ1-2; D unclear. Germline CDR1 and CDR2: ENHRY and SYGVKD. This CDR3 is built from 15 residues. V was pared by 0 bases and J by 4 bases, with 12 bases between.